The 7 T cell receptor beta chains presented below share a single source sample, sequenced in a study of blood T cell repertoires in COVID-19. The method was immunoSEQ multiplex PCR; TCRdb's version includes in-frame clones alone and lacks a portion of them. The data hold 11,000 to 15,000 clones, with over 70% observed a single time. The sequencing sample was made of peripheral blood. Receptors were obtained from a human donor in a cohort sampled during active COVID-19.

The V call is TRBV6-2 or TRBV6-3, the J call TRBJ2-6, with D maybe TRBD1 (6 bases). V was clipped by 5 bases and J by 1 base, with 21 bases between them. CDR3 length: 19 residues. The germline V gene has CDR1 MNHEY and CDR2 SVGEGT. CDR3 DNA sequence: TGTGCCAGCAGTCCCCTCATGGGGGCGCCCCGTTCTGGGGCCAACGTCCTGACTTTC. Amino acids: CASSPLMGAPRSGANVLTF.

V gene TRBV11-3 combines with J gene TRBJ1-1, with a possible D match to TRBD1 (6 bases). CDR3 size: 15 residues. The V gene lost 5 bases and the J gene lost 11 bases, with 24 bases spanning the gap. Germline values: CDR1 SGHNT, CDR2 YENEEA. CDR3 amino acids: CASSPHPQGRPGAFF. The CDR3 DNA sequence: TGTGCCAGCAGCCCACATCCACAGGGTCGGCCAGGGGCTTTCTTT. The full variable domain, its missing parts supplied by reference TRBV11-3 and TRBJ1-1, is EAGVVQSPRYKIIEKKQPVAFWCNPISGHNTLYWYLQNLGQGPELLIRYENEEAVDDSQLPKDRFSAERLKGVDSTLKIQPAELGDSAVYLCASSPHPQGRPGAFFGQGTRLTVV.

This chain uses TRBV9 with TRBJ2-7, with TRBD2 identical over 8 bases. The CDR3 has 15 residues. With 0 bases clipped from V and 7 bases from J, the junction kept 9 bases outside the gene matches. Germline V gene data show CDR1 as SGDLS and CDR2 as YYNGEE. CDR3 DNA: TGTGCCAGCAGCGTAGATCCAGCGGGAGTTCGAGAGCAGTACTTC. Protein: CASSVDPAGVREQYF.

The rearrangement joins TRBV11-3 to TRBJ2-3, with 10 bases fitting TRBD1. This CDR3 is built from 15 residues. V lost 5 bases and J lost 2; bases outside the gene matches: 4. Germline values: CDR1 SGHNT, CDR2 YENEEA. The CDR3: CASSQGTGATDTQYF. The CDR3 DNA reads TGTGCCAGCAGCCAAGGGACAGGGGCCACAGATACGCAGTATTTT.

The table lists this clone with a count of one. This chain joins TRBV6-5 and TRBJ2-7, with 12 bases fitting TRBD2. Germline V gives CDR1 MNHEY, CDR2 SVGAGI. The ends lost 2 bases at V and 4 bases at J; junction bases unmatched: 6. The CDR3 is made up of 16 amino acids. CDR3 nucleotide sequence: TGTGCCAGCAGTTACAGCCGGACTAGCGGGACATACGAGCAGTACTTC. This gives the protein CASSYSRTSGTYEQYF.

The chain is built from TRBV5-6 and TRBJ2-1, with 8 bases identical to TRBD1. This CDR3 is 17 amino acids long. Trimming at V came to 0 bases and at J to 5 bases, leaving 10 bases not matched to a gene. Germline-derived CDR1 and CDR2 are SGHDT and YYEEEE. The CDR3 DNA follows: TGTGCCAGCAGCTTGGGTATCCTACAGGGGGTTGACAATGAGCAGTTCTTC. As protein: CASSLGILQGVDNEQFF.

This rearrangement joins TRBV7-9 to TRBJ2-3; the D is unclear. The V end was cut by 1 base, the J end by 0 bases, with 11 bases between. The CDR3 consists of 16 residues. CDR1 SEHNR and CDR2 FQNEAQ come from the germline V gene (reference sequence). This CDR3 is CASSLGSTPSTDTQYF. The CDR3 bases are TGTGCCAGCAGCTTAGGGTCGACTCCTAGCACAGATACGCAGTATTTT.